Shown below are 27 T cell receptor beta chains from a single sample sequenced in a study of vaccination effects on CD4 cells after COVID-19. These receptors have no known antigen. Expansion of antigen-specific CD4+ T cells with viral peptide pools was carried out by the ViraFEST assay before sequencing. Researchers isolated CD4+ T cells once ten to eleven days of culture had elapsed. Vaccination of participants consisted of two doses of either the BNT162b2 or mRNA-1273 vaccine. Method: immunoSEQ multiplex PCR; TCRdb's copy keeps in-frame clones and lacks some. The repertoire holds about 46,000 clones, around three quarters seen once, with approximately 16% in the top ten. The sequences come from CD4+ T cells from PBMCs cultured with HCoV-OC43 spike peptides, collected after COVID-19 vaccination. As for subset: HCoV-OC43 spike overlapping peptide pool stimulation. The source is a human donor who received a COVID-19 vaccine.

The V call is TRBV3-1 (or the pseudogene TRBV3-2), the J call TRBJ1-6; D remains unclear. The V and J ends lost 1 base and 10 bases respectively, with 8 bases between them. The CDR3 sequence is 13 residues long. Germline-derived CDR1 and CDR2 are LGHDT and YNNKEL (reference sequence). The CDR3 DNA follows: TGTGCCAGCAGCCAAGTCGACGAGTCACCCCTCCACTTT. Translated, it gives CASSQVDESPLHF.

The chain couples TRBV6-5 to TRBJ2-7; 9 bases are a match to TRBD2. J gave up 2 bases and V 2 bases, and 1 base lay outside the gene matches. CDR1 and CDR2 (germline): MNHEY, SVGAGI. This CDR3 has 14 amino acids. CDR3 sequence reads: CASSYGGRAYEQYF. In DNA, the CDR3 is TGTGCCAGCAGTTACGGCGGGAGGGCCTACGAGCAGTACTTC.

In this sample, this clone turned up a few times. The chain has TRBV6-4 and TRBJ2-1; the D gene is possibly TRBD2 (6 bases). With 2 bases removed from V and 3 bases from J, the gap between germline ends came to 14 bases. The germline CDR1 and CDR2 sequences are MRHNA and SNTAGT. The CDR3 consists of 16 residues. The DNA of the CDR3 is TGTGCCAGCAGTGACACTTCGGGGGTAGGCTACAATGAGCAGTTCTTC. This translates into CASSDTSGVGYNEQFF.

This clone has just one count. V gene TRBV5-1 combines with J gene TRBJ2-2, with D tentatively TRBD1 (6 bases). Looked up from germline, CDR1 is SGHRS and CDR2 is YFSETQ. This CDR3 is built from 14 residues. V lost 3 bases and J 5 bases, leaving 11 bases between the germline ends. As DNA, the CDR3 is TGCGCCAGCAGCTGGACGAGGGGGACCGGGGAGCTGTTTTTT. This codes for CASSWTRGTGELFF. Full variable domain (rest looked up from reference TRBV5-1 and TRBJ2-2): KAGVTQTPRYLIKTRGQQVTLSCSPISGHRSVSWYQQTPGQGLQFLFEYFSETQRNKGNFPGRFSGRQFSNSRSEMNVSTLELGDSALYLCASSWTRGTGELFFGEGSRLTVL.

This chain joins TRBV6-5 and TRBJ1-1; D is ambiguous. V gave up 2 bases and J gave up 4 bases, with 14 bases separating them. Germline V gene data show CDR1 as MNHEY and CDR2 as SVGAGI. CDR3 length: 15 residues. For the CDR3, the DNA is TGTGCCAGCAGTTACCCGGGGTCTAAGCGCACTGAAGCTTTCTTT. Amino acid sequence: CASSYPGSKRTEAFF.

This clone has just one count. The chain combines TRBV27 with TRBJ1-1, with TRBD1 matching over 9 bases. Germline V lookup: CDR1 MNHEY, CDR2 SMNVEV (reference sequence). Trimming removed 4 bases from V and 3 bases from J; junction bases left unmatched: 3. The CDR3 consists of 14 residues. DNA of the CDR3: TGTGCCAGCAGTTGGGACAGGGAGGACACTGAAGCTTTCTTT. It translates to CASSWDREDTEAFF.

This clone was detected only a few times. This specimen includes other DNA sequences encoding the same CDR3. The chain is built from TRBV18 and TRBJ2-3; a weak D match, TRBD1 (5 bases). V lost 3 bases, J lost 2 bases, and 12 bases lay in between. The CDR3 contains 15 residues. CDR1 is KGHSH and CDR2 is LQKENI in the germline V gene. CDR3 bases: TGTGCCAGCTCACCGCAGGGTGGCCCCACAGATACGCAGTATTTT. It translates to CASSPQGGPTDTQYF. Complete variable domain (other parts from reference TRBV18 and TRBJ2-3): NAGVMQNPRHLVRRRGQEARLRCSPMKGHSHVYWYRQLPEEGLKFMVYLQKENIIDESGMPKERFSAEFPKEGPSILRIQQVVRGDSAAYFCASSPQGGPTDTQYFGPGTRLTVL.

V and J are TRBV5-1 and TRBJ2-5; D uncertain. Germline V lookup: CDR1 SGHRS, CDR2 YFSETQ. Trimming removed 0 bases at V and 5 bases at J, with 8 bases between. CDR3 length: 13 amino acids. The CDR3 spells CASSLGLSETQYF. For the CDR3, the DNA is TGCGCCAGCAGCTTGGGACTCTCGGAGACCCAGTACTTC. Full variable domain (outside the CDR3, taken from reference TRBV5-1 and TRBJ2-5): KAGVTQTPRYLIKTRGQQVTLSCSPISGHRSVSWYQQTPGQGLQFLFEYFSETQRNKGNFPGRFSGRQFSNSRSEMNVSTLELGDSALYLCASSLGLSETQYFGPGTRLLVL.

The rearrangement joins TRBV18 to TRBJ2-7, with D tentatively TRBD1 (6 bases). Trimming cost V 3 bases and J 0 bases, with 6 bases left between them. The germline V gene encodes CDR1 KGHSH and CDR2 LQKENI. This CDR3 is built from 13 residues. The CDR3 sequence: CASSPDSSYEQYF. CDR3 DNA sequence: TGTGCCAGCTCACCGGACAGCTCCTACGAGCAGTACTTC. The full variable domain, with the rest looked up from reference TRBV18 and TRBJ2-7, is NAGVMQNPRHLVRRRGQEARLRCSPMKGHSHVYWYRQLPEEGLKFMVYLQKENIIDESGMPKERFSAEFPKEGPSILRIQQVVRGDSAAYFCASSPDSSYEQYFGPGTRLTVT.

V and J are TRBV15 and TRBJ1-2, with a weak D call TRBD1 (6 bases). Trimming took off 2 bases at V and 2 bases at J, with 12 bases between the two ends. CDR1 and CDR2 from the germline V gene are LNHNV and YYDKDF (reference sequence). The CDR3 runs 15 residues. In nucleotides, the CDR3 is TGTGCCACCAGCAGATCAGGGGACTTAAACTATGGCTACACCTTC. Its translation is CATSRSGDLNYGYTF.

The chain joins TRBV30 to TRBJ2-7; 9 bases fit TRBD2. With 4 bases clipped from V and 6 bases from J, the junction kept 10 bases outside the gene matches. This CDR3 has 14 residues. Germline CDR1 GTSNPN, CDR2 SVGIG (reference sequence). The CDR3 loop is CAWMSGTSSGEQYF. CDR3 coding DNA: TGTGCCTGGATGTCGGGGACTAGCTCGGGCGAGCAGTACTTC.

The chain has TRBV2 and TRBJ2-1; 9 bases are a match to TRBD2. CDR3 length: 15 residues. J gave up 4 bases and V 1 base, and 2 bases lay outside the gene matches. From germline, CDR1 is SNHLY and CDR2 FYNNEI. The CDR3 sequence: CASSEVLAGYNEQFF. The CDR3 nucleotides are TGTGCCAGCAGTGAAGTACTAGCGGGTTACAATGAGCAGTTCTTC.

The table lists this clone with a count of one. The chain joins TRBV10-3 to TRBJ1-4, with a possible D match to TRBD1 (5 bases). CDR3 length: 13 amino acids. Germline values: CDR1 ENHRY, CDR2 SYGVKD. Trimming took 10 bases from V and 3 from J, leaving 12 bases between them. The chain's CDR3 is CATRVGANEKLFF. In nucleotides, the CDR3 is TGTGCCACCCGGGTGGGGGCTAATGAAAAACTGTTTTTT.

This clone was counted between two and nine times. The chain uses TRBV12-3 or TRBV12-4 and TRBJ2-5, with D unclear. CDR3 length: 11 amino acids. Between the trimmed V and J ends, which lost 3 bases and 5 bases, there was a span of 4 bases. The CDR3 sequence is CASSFLETQYF. DNA for the CDR3: TGTGCCAGCAGTTTCTTGGAGACCCAGTACTTC.

This chain joins TRBV30 and TRBJ1-5; D is ambiguous. This CDR3 is built from 14 residues. CDR1 and CDR2 from the germline V gene are GTSNPN and SVGIG (reference sequence). V lost 3 bases, J lost 7 bases, and 16 bases lay in between. The chain's CDR3 is CAWRIGSHGQPQHF. The CDR3 region has the DNA TGTGCCTGGAGGATAGGGAGCCATGGGCAGCCCCAGCATTTT.

The chain has TRBV2 and TRBJ1-5; no firm D call. CDR3 length: 16 residues. Germline lookup yields CDR1 SNHLY and CDR2 FYNNEI. V was trimmed by 2 bases and J by 0 bases, leaving 11 bases between them. DNA for the CDR3: TGTGCCAGCAGTGAAAGGAGGGCGGCTAGCAATCAGCCCCAGCATTTT. It encodes CASSERRAASNQPQHF.

This clone was counted once. The gene calls are TRBV13 and TRBJ2-2; 7 nucleotides line up with TRBD1. Losses at the gene ends were 3 bases for V and 3 bases for J; bases not matched to a gene: 4. This CDR3 has 15 amino acids. CDR1 is PRHDT, CDR2 FYEKMQ, per germline (reference sequence). Here the CDR3 DNA reads TGTGCCAGCAGCTTCAGGGACAGTTACACCGGGGAGCTGTTTTTT. The encoded protein is CASSFRDSYTGELFF.

The J gene is TRBJ2-3, the V gene TRBV6-4; perhaps D is TRBD1 or TRBD2 (5 bases each). V lost 1 base to trimming and J lost 5 bases, with 13 bases between them. This CDR3 contains 15 residues. Germline values: CDR1 MRHNA, CDR2 SNTAGT. CDR3 sequence (DNA): TGTGCCAGCAGTGACTGGGTTGGGGGTGAAGATACGCAGTATTTT. This translates into CASSDWVGGEDTQYF.

The gene calls are TRBV18 and TRBJ1-1; tentative D call: TRBD1 (6 bases). The CDR3 loop spans 13 amino acids. CDR1 is KGHSH and CDR2 is LQKENI in the germline V gene. V was pared by 4 bases and J by 5 bases, with 11 bases between. The CDR3 region has the DNA TGTGCCAGCTCACTGCGGACAGATACTGAAGCTTTCTTT. The encoded protein is CASSLRTDTEAFF.

This clone was detected only once. The chain recombines TRBV10-3 with TRBJ1-5; D unresolved. The germline V and J ends were trimmed by 8 bases and 4 bases, with 9 bases remaining between them. Germline CDR1 and CDR2: ENHRY and SYGVKD. This CDR3 region has 12 residues. The CDR3 region has the DNA TGTGCCATCGGGAGGCAGAATCAGCCCCAGCATTTT. Its translation: CAIGRQNQPQHF.

The chain employs TRBV19 and TRBJ1-6; D is uncertain. CDR1 is LNHDA, CDR2 SQIVND, per germline (reference sequence). Trimming took off 2 bases at V and 2 bases at J, with 1 base between the two ends. The CDR3 consists of 13 residues. The CDR3 loop is CASSITYNSPLHF. CDR3 coding DNA: TGTGCCAGTAGTATAACCTATAATTCACCCCTCCACTTT.

The V and J genes are TRBV5-5 and TRBJ2-1, with TRBD2 identical over 7 bases. The germline V gene has CDR1 SGHKS and CDR2 YYEKEE (reference sequence). V lost 4 bases to trimming and J lost 1 base; unmatched junction nucleotides: 8. The CDR3 is made up of 16 amino acids. The CDR3, as DNA: TGTGCCAGCAGCCCCGGGCTAGCGGTATCCTACAATGAGCAGTTCTTC. The encoded protein is CASSPGLAVSYNEQFF.

CDR3: CASSQGGRGRSPLHF. CDR3 DNA: TGTGCCAGCAGCCAAGGTGGCAGGGGGCGATCACCCCTCCACTTT. The V and J genes are TRBV14 and TRBJ1-6; 8 bases are a match to TRBD1. The V gene end was trimmed by 1 base and the J gene end by 10 bases; junction bases not matched to a gene: 6. The CDR3 extends over 15 amino acids. The V gene's germline CDR1 is SGHDN and CDR2 FVKESK.

This chain connects TRBV18 to TRBJ1-6; 10 nucleotides line up with TRBD1. The trim removed 3 bases at V and 5 bases at J, leaving 1 base unmatched. This CDR3 has 15 residues. Germline V gene sequence: CDR1 KGHSH, CDR2 LQKENI. CDR3 region: CASSPGTGDNSPLHF. CDR3 DNA: TGTGCCAGCTCACCCGGGACAGGGGATAATTCACCCCTCCACTTT.

This clone came up once. The CDR3 reads CASTTVGGSYNEQFF. The CDR3 DNA follows: TGCGCCAGCACCACCGTTGGAGGGTCCTACAATGAGCAGTTCTTC. This chain uses TRBV5-1 with TRBJ2-1; maybe TRBD2 (6 bases). Germline CDR1 reads SGHRS; CDR2 reads YFSETQ. This CDR3 comprises 15 residues. The V end lost 6 bases, the J end lost 1 base, and 14 bases lay between the germline ends.

In its sample, this clone was seen once. This chain connects TRBV15 to TRBJ1-1; the match to TRBD1 covers 7 bases. Germline values: CDR1 LNHNV, CDR2 YYDKDF (reference sequence). This CDR3 is 16 amino acids long. V trimming: 1 base; J trimming: 1 base; junction bases outside the gene matches: 6. CDR3 bases: TGTGCCACCAGCAGAGGACAGGGAGGAGGGAACACTGAAGCTTTCTTT. As protein: CATSRGQGGGNTEAFF.

The V call is TRBV24-1, the J call TRBJ1-6, with 8 positions matching TRBD1. Germline V gene data show CDR1 as KGHDR and CDR2 as SFDVKD. V shed 5 bases, J shed 10 bases, and the junction held 9 bases outside the gene matches. The CDR3 length is 15 residues. The CDR3: CATSAGQGVKSPLHF. In DNA, the CDR3 is TGTGCCACCAGTGCCGGACAGGGTGTGAAGTCACCCCTCCACTTT.